Below are 10 T cell receptor beta chains sequenced from a single sample in a study of blood T cell repertoires in COVID-19. Only in-frame clones appear in the TCRdb table, and some are missing; sequencing was by immunoSEQ multiplex PCR. Of 270,000 or so clones listed, 83% are singletons. The sequencing input was peripheral blood. The receptors stem from a woman in her forties or fifties who had recovered from COVID-19.

Note on this clone: The same CDR3 can be traced to other DNA sequences in this sample. The genes are TRBV7-2 and TRBJ1-4, with TRBD1 as a possible D gene (5 bases). V gave up 0 bases and J gave up 4 bases, with 9 bases separating them. Germline CDR1 and CDR2: SGHTA and FQGNSA. CDR3 size: 15 residues. The CDR3 DNA reads as TGTGCCAGCAGCTTAGCTGGGGGGATTAATGAAAAACTGTTTTTT. As protein: CASSLAGGINEKLFF.

Only one count was recorded for this clone. V and J are TRBV6-5 and TRBJ2-5; D might be TRBD2 (7 bases). This CDR3 spans 15 amino acids. CDR1 and CDR2 from the germline V gene are MNHEY and SVGAGI. V lost 2 bases and J 2 bases, leaving 12 bases between the germline ends. CDR3 sequence: CASSYAGARQETQYF. CDR3 DNA: TGTGCCAGCAGTTACGCGGGGGCACGTCAAGAGACCCAGTACTTC.

This clone has only a few counts. The J gene is TRBJ2-5, the V gene TRBV11-1; 10 positions match TRBD2. Germline lookup yields CDR1 SGHAT and CDR2 FQDESV (reference sequence). This CDR3 is built from 16 residues. J was trimmed by 0 bases and V by 4 bases; bases with no gene match: 5. The DNA for the CDR3 is TGTGCCAGCAGCTCATACACTAGCGGGAACCAAGAGACCCAGTACTTC. Translating it yields CASSSYTSGNQETQYF. The variable domain in full, completed from reference TRBV11-1 and TRBJ2-5, reads EAEVAQSPRYKITEKSQAVAFWCDPISGHATLYWYRQILGQGPELLVQFQDESVVDDSQLPKDRFSAERLKGVDSTLKIQPAELGDSAMYLCASSSYTSGNQETQYFGPGTRLLVL.

The V call is TRBV27, the J call TRBJ2-5, with TRBD2 identical over 10 bases. The V gene's germline CDR1 is MNHEY and CDR2 SMNVEV (reference sequence). Unmatched junction bases numbered 11, after V lost 7 bases and J lost 3 bases. The CDR3 sequence is 16 residues long. The CDR3 loop reads CASKLGITSGEETQYF. As DNA, the CDR3 is TGTGCCAGCAAATTGGGGATAACTAGCGGGGAAGAGACCCAGTACTTC.

This chain joins TRBV5-4 and TRBJ1-6; 10 nucleotides agree with TRBD1. Germline lookup yields CDR1 SGHNT and CDR2 YYREEE (reference sequence). V shed 3 bases and J 9 bases; nucleotides not matched to a gene: 3. The CDR3 has 14 amino acids. Written as DNA, the CDR3 is TGTGCCAGCAGCTACGGACAGGGGGTTTCACCCCTCCACTTT. Protein: CASSYGQGVSPLHF.

The rearrangement links TRBV6-6 to TRBJ2-3; TRBD1 matches at 8 bases. The germline CDR1 and CDR2 sequences are MNHNY and SVGAGI (reference sequence). The length of the CDR3 is 12 residues. The V segment lost 5 bases and the J segment 6 bases; nucleotides outside the gene matches: 1. CDR3 sequence reads: CASSRTGDTQYF. DNA for the CDR3: TGTGCCAGCAGTCGGACAGGGGATACGCAGTATTTT.

CDR3 bases: TGTGCCAGTCAGGGTTCTGGAAACACCATATATTTT. Translating gives CASQGSGNTIYF. This sequence joins TRBV24-1 and TRBJ1-3; D possibly corresponds to TRBD1 (5 bases). This CDR3 region has 12 residues. From germline, CDR1 is KGHDR and CDR2 SFDVKD. V was clipped by 11 bases and J by 1 base, with 8 bases between them.

This chain joins TRBV6-5 and TRBJ2-3, with 9 bases lining up with TRBD2. J lost 10 bases, V lost 9 bases, and 11 bases had no gene match. Germline CDR1 MNHEY, CDR2 SVGAGI. The CDR3 contains 13 residues. The DNA for the CDR3 is TGTGCCAGTCAAGATAGCGGGAGTTTAGCGCAGTATTTT. Its protein is CASQDSGSLAQYF.

CDR3 sequence (DNA): TGCGCCAGCAGCCAAGATTGGGCCCACACAGATACGCAGTATTTT. This gives the protein CASSQDWAHTDTQYF. The J gene is TRBJ2-3, the V gene TRBV4-1; D remains ambiguous. V lost 0 bases and J lost 2, with 9 bases in between. The germline gives CDR1 MGHRA, CDR2 YSYEKL. This CDR3 region has 15 residues.

The table lists this clone with a count of one. This chain links TRBV30 with TRBJ1-1, with D tentatively TRBD1 (6 bases). Germline lookup yields CDR1 GTSNPN and CDR2 SVGIG (reference sequence). Trimming took off 3 bases at V and 1 base at J, with 9 bases between the two ends. CDR3 size: 13 residues. Here the CDR3 DNA reads TGTGCCTGGAGAACAGGGCCGAACACTGAAGCTTTCTTT. It translates to CAWRTGPNTEAFF.